The rows below give T cell receptor beta chains drawn from one sample of a study of blood T cells in healthy people across ages. TCRdb redid the calling of the 5' RACE reads with MiXCR, one entry per CDR3 protein. The sample has about 2 million distinct CDR3 sequences; 40% to 55% are singletons. The sequencing input was blood. These receptors came from a woman aged 35 to 49 in good health. The CDR3 runs from the conserved cysteine through the conserved F or W. A D gene is named only where the DNA matches it firmly. Clone size is not always given. Where it is, it says once, few, many or a class for expanded clones.

v_call	d_call	j_call	clone_size	cdr3_aa	cdr3_nt
TRBV10-3	.	TRBJ2-3	.	CASRGNWDTQYF	TGTGCCTCACGGGGGAATTGGGATACGCAGTATTTT
TRBV10-3	.	TRBJ1-4	.	CANSEADLLNEKLFF	TGTGCCAACAGTGAAGCGGACCTCCTTAATGAAAAACTGTTTTTT
TRBV5-1	.	TRBJ2-3	few	CASSFVTGIGTDTQYF	TGCGCCAGCAGCTTCGTTACAGGGATTGGGACAGATACGCAGTATTTT
TRBV12-3/TRBV12-4	.	TRBJ2-5	many	CASSLSGPQETQYF	TGTGCCAGCAGTTTGTCAGGACCCCAAGAGACCCAGTACTTC
TRBV20-1	.	TRBJ2-3	.	CSPLQRGNTDTQYF	TGCAGTCCGCTTCAACGGGGAAACACAGATACGCAGTATTTT
TRBV4-2	.	TRBJ2-1	.	CASSQYTGSYNEQFF	TGTGCCAGCAGCCAGTACACGGGCTCCTACAATGAGCAGTTCTTC
TRBV4-1	TRBD2	TRBJ2-1	.	CASSQASGLAQETQFF	TGCGCCAGCAGCCAAGCGTCGGGACTAGCTCAAGAGACCCAGTTCTTC
TRBV7-8	TRBD1	TRBJ2-6	.	CASSLRGQGALLGANVLTF	TGTGCCAGCAGCCTAAGGGGACAGGGGGCTTTGCTTGGGGCCAACGTCCTGACTTTC
TRBV20-1	.	TRBJ1-2	few	CSARGRGSYGYTF	TGCAGTGCTAGAGGCAGAGGGAGCTATGGCTACACCTTC
TRBV4-3	TRBD2	TRBJ2-6	.	CASSRGTSGVLNSGANVLTF	TGCGCCAGCAGCCGCGGGACTAGCGGGGTACTTAACTCTGGGGCCAACGTCCTGACTTTC
TRBV6-5	TRBD1	TRBJ1-2	few	CASSKKQGALSGYTF	TGTGCCAGCAGCAAAAAACAGGGGGCTCTCTCTGGCTACACCTTC
TRBV4-1	.	TRBJ2-3	.	CASSGLLRGTDTRYF	TGCGCCAGCAGCGGGTTACTGCGGGGCACAGATACGCGGTATTTT
TRBV7-2	.	TRBJ2-5	.	CASRTGAQGVETQYF	TGTGCCAGCAGAACTGGGGCCCAGGGAGTGGAGACCCAGTACTTC
TRBV29-1	TRBD1	TRBJ2-5	.	CSVEDLQGQGPRWTQYF	TGCAGCGTTGAAGACCTTCAGGGACAGGGACCAAGATGGACCCAGTACTTC
TRBV4-3	TRBD1	TRBJ1-1	.	CASSQDLQGDTEAFF	TGCGCCAGCAGCCAAGACCTACAGGGGGACACTGAAGCTTTCTTT
TRBV3-1	.	TRBJ1-1	.	CASSEQWEKAFF	TGTGCCAGCAGCGAACAGTGGGAGAAAGCTTTCTTT
TRBV20-1	.	TRBJ2-3	.	CSAKTSQDTQYF	TGCAGTGCTAAGACTAGTCAAGATACGCAGTATTTT
TRBV24-1	.	TRBJ2-1	.	CATSDLEGNEQFF	TGTGCCACCAGTGATCTGGAGGGGAATGAGCAGTTCTTC
TRBV4-3	.	TRBJ2-3	.	CASSRQSGSTDTQYF	TGCGCCAGCAGCCGACAAAGCGGTAGCACAGATACGCAGTATTTT
TRBV20-1	TRBD1	TRBJ1-5	.	CSARELGRGGNSNQPQHF	TGCAGTGCTAGAGAACTTGGCAGGGGGGGGAATAGCAATCAGCCCCAGCATTTT
TRBV6-2/TRBV6-3	.	TRBJ2-1	.	CACSYRGQHNEQFF	TGTGCCTGCAGTTATCGGGGTCAGCACAATGAGCAGTTCTTC
TRBV7-9	TRBD1	TRBJ1-1	.	CASSHPGTGVDTEAFF	TGTGCCAGCAGCCACCCCGGGACAGGGGTTGACACTGAAGCTTTCTTT
TRBV28	TRBD2	TRBJ2-1	few	CASSPRSGGVDEQFF	TGTGCCAGCAGCCCCAGGAGCGGGGGGGTCGATGAGCAGTTCTTC
TRBV7-6	TRBD2	TRBJ2-7	.	CASSPGSGSGGTEQYF	TGTGCCAGCAGCCCTGGGTCGGGTAGCGGGGGGACTGAGCAGTACTTC